This T cell receptor beta chain was obtained from a study of T cells after yellow fever vaccination (dated by TCRdb to the late 2010s). Some background on the complete study: Libraries from fractions with low cell numbers were prepared with the SMART-Seq v4 Ultra Low Input RNA kit. To track T-cell clones before and after primary and booster YFV17D yellow fever vaccination, bulk TCR alpha and beta repertoires were sequenced longitudinally. Two healthy male donors made up the cohort, one aged 18 to 29 years and the other aged 30 to 40 years. Blood was drawn at multiple timepoints before and after primary and secondary immunization, with bulk PBMC replicates and cell subsets isolated.

General study outcomes and caveats: Because abundant contaminating clonotypes from the bulk population could be contained in FACS-sorted repertoires, computational filtering was required. A small fraction of clonotypes showed up in both the CD4 and CD8 compartments, probably as a result of convergent recombination. Only a couple of donors were included in the study, so the extent to which the findings can be generalized is limited. The secondary T-cell response was found to be weaker but faster than the primary response, with a peak reached on day 5 rather than on day 15. After the booster, most of the clones that had expanded following primary vaccination were detected again (just under 97% of CD4 and 80% to 90% of CD8), which suggests that memory was broadly maintained.

Sequencing was performed on an Illumina NovaSeq 6000. TCR cDNA was synthesized by 5'RACE template switching, which introduced a universal primer site and unique molecular identifiers. Priming for cDNA synthesis came from both the TCR alpha and TCR beta constant segments. Libraries were amplified in two PCR steps, with sample barcodes and sequencing adapters added in the second step. Sequencing of libraries was done on Illumina HiSeq 2500 (2x100 bp) or NovaSeq (2x150 bp). In the paper's pipeline: MIGEC was used to demultiplex reads and collapse the reads into UMI consensus sequences, and MiXCR was used for V(D)J alignment. Vaccine-responding clonotypes were identified with edgeR using replicate PBMC samples, with FDR below 0.01 and a log2 fold change above 5 up to day 15 being required. Each bulk clonotype received a CD4 or CD8 identity based on whether the sequenced CD4 or CD8 repertoire contained that clonotype at higher abundance. The raw public reads went through TCRdb reprocessing: fastp at Q25, MiXCR clone calling, in-frame beta chains kept. Each entry merges the rows of one CDR3 protein and shows their most common DNA and genes. Here the V and J calls rest on TCRdb's processing, not on the authors' analysis. The sample table shows about 340,000 distinct CDR3 sequences, and 3% to 4.5% are seen once. Jointly, the top ten make up around 24% of the sample.

Compared with germline, V lacks 5 bases and J lacks 1 base; bases without a gene match: 4. According to the germline V gene, CDR1 reads SGHTA and CDR2 reads FQGNSA. There are 14 amino acids in the CDR3, from cysteine to phenylalanine inclusive. The CDR3 DNA has 42 bases and is translated from base 1. This clonotype was seen many times. Its recognized antigen is unknown. The record has no base qualities; no much larger clone is one base away. The meaning of the sample's treatment or condition label: live attenuated yellow fever vaccine strain. At each blood-draw timepoint, two biological replicates of bulk PBMCs were collected. PBMCs were isolated from peripheral blood using a standard Ficoll-Paque protocol. TriZol was used to extract RNA from bulk PBMCs, from CD4 and CD8 fractions, and from dextramer-positive and dextramer-negative fractions.

The source is a man aged 18 to 30 who received the YFV17D yellow fever vaccine. This sample comprised PBMCs, obtained 5 days after the yellow fever booster vaccination. The V and J segments used are TRBV7-2 and TRBJ2-7; a stretch of 8 junction bases matches TRBD1. CDR3 protein: CASSPGTGSYEQYF. The bases are TGTGCCAGCAGCCCCGGGACAGGTTCCTACGAGCAGTACTTC.